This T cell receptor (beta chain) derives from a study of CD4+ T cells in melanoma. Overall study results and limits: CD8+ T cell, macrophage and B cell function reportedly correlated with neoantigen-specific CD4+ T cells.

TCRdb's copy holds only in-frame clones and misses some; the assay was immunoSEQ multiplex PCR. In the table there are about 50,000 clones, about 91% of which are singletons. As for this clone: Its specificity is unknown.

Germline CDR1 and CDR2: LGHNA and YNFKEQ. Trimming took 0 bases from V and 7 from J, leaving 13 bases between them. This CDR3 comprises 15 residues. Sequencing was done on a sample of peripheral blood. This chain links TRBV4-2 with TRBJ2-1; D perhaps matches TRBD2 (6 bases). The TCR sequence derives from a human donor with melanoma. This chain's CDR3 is CASSQEQGLFNEQFF. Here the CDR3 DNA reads TGTGCCAGCAGCCAAGAGCAGGGACTCTTTAATGAGCAGTTCTTC.